The rows below give T cell receptor beta chains drawn from one sample of a study of CD4+ T cells in melanoma. Using immunoSEQ multiplex PCR, the repertoire was profiled, and TCRdb retains in-frame clones only, with some absent. The table records about 11,000 clones, roughly two thirds of them present only once. Sequencing was performed on cells from a culture (not recorded whether cultured in vitro). The origin of the receptors is a human donor with melanoma. CDR3s include the opening cysteine and the closing phenylalanine or tryptophan. The D gene is left open where the match is weak. Where a row states a size, it is once, few, many or the class of an expanded clone; other rows omit it.

cdr3_nt cdr3_aa d_call j_call clone_size v_call
TGTGCCAGTAAAAGGGGTTTGAGTACTGAAGCTTTCTTT CASKRGLSTEAFF - TRBJ1-1 - TRBV19
TGTGCCAGCAGTTACGACACCGTGAACACTGAAGCTTTCTTT CASSYDTVNTEAFF - TRBJ1-1 once TRBV6-5
TGTGCCAGCTCACCACAGGGGGCTCTAAACACTGAAGCTTTCTTT CASSPQGALNTEAFF TRBD1 TRBJ1-1 - TRBV18
TGTGCCAGCAGCGTTGGGAGGGGAACACAGGGTGAGCAGTTCTTC CASSVGRGTQGEQFF - TRBJ2-1 - TRBV9
TGTGCCAGCAGCTTAGCGCTGGGACAGGGGGCGAGGGGCTACACCTTC CASSLALGQGARGYTF TRBD1 TRBJ1-2 few TRBV7-9
TGCGCCAGCGGGTCTGCGGGGAGCTATGGCTACACCTTC CASGSAGSYGYTF - TRBJ1-2 few TRBV5-1
TGTGCCAGTAGTATGGCCCGGGCTCGGGAGCAGTACTTC CASSMARAREQYF - TRBJ2-7 - TRBV19
TGTGCCAGCACCCTCAGCCACTCTGGAAACACCATATATTTT CASTLSHSGNTIYF - TRBJ1-3 few TRBV28
TGTGCCAGCAGTGTCAGGGAGACACACTACGAGCAGTACTTC CASSVRETHYEQYF - TRBJ2-7 - TRBV6-1
TGTGCCTGGAGTCTCCTTAACGAGGGGTCACCCCTCCACTTT CAWSLLNEGSPLHF - TRBJ1-6 - TRBV30
TGTGCCAGCAGCCCGGGGACAGGGGGCAATGAGCAGTTCTTC CASSPGTGGNEQFF TRBD1 TRBJ2-1 few TRBV7-3
TGCGCCAGCAGCTTAAGAGAGGGGGGATCCGGAAACACCATATATTTT CASSLREGGSGNTIYF - TRBJ1-3 - TRBV5-1
TGTGCCAGCAGCTTTCCAGGGGGAAATGGCTACACCTTC CASSFPGGNGYTF TRBD1 TRBJ1-2 - TRBV7-9
TGTGCCAGCAGCGTCAGGGGGACCGGGGCCAACGTCCTGACTTTC CASSVRGTGANVLTF TRBD1 TRBJ2-6 once TRBV9
TGCGCCAGCAGCACCCGTTTGGGGGAGGAGACCCAGTACTTC CASSTRLGEETQYF - TRBJ2-5 once TRBV4-1
TGTGCCAGCAGAATCGACAGGGACGGCTACACCTTC CASRIDRDGYTF TRBD1 TRBJ1-2 few TRBV2
TGTGCCATCAGTGACGATACAGAAACCTACGAGCAGTACTTC CAISDDTETYEQYF - TRBJ2-7 - TRBV10-3
TGTGCCAGCAGCCAATACAGCCCCGGGGAGCTGTTTTTT CASSQYSPGELFF - TRBJ2-2 - TRBV16